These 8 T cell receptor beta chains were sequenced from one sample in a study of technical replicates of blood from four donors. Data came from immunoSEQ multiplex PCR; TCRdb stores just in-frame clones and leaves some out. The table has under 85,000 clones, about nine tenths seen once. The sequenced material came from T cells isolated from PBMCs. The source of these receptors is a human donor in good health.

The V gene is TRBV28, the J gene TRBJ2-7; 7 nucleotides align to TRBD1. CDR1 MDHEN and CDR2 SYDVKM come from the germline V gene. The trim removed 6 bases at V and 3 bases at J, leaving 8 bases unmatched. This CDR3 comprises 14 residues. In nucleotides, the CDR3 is TGTGCCAGCAGGCCGGGACAGAACATCTACGAGCAGTACTTC. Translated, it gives CASRPGQNIYEQYF.

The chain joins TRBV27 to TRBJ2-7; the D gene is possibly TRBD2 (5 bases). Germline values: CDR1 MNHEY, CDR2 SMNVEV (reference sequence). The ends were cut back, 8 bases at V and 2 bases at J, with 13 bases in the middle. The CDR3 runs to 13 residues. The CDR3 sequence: CASSMTITYEQYF. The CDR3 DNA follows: TGTGCCAGCTCTATGACTATTACCTACGAGCAGTACTTC.

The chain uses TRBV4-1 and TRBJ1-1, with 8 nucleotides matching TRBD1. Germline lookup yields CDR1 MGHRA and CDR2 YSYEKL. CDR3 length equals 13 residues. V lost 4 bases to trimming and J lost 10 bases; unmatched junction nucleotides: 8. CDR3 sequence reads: CASSPARGQGAFF. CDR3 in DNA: TGCGCCAGCAGCCCGGCCAGGGGGCAGGGAGCTTTCTTT.

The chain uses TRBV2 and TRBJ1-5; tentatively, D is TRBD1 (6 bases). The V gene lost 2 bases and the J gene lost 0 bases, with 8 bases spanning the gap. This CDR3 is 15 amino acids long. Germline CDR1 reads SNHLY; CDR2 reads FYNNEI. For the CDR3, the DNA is TGTGCCAGCAGTGAAAGACAGGATAGCAATCAGCCCCAGCATTTT. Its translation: CASSERQDSNQPQHF.

CDR3 protein: CASSKELLTGGTYEQYF. In DNA form, the CDR3 reads TGTGCCAGCAGCAAAGAATTATTGACAGGGGGGACCTACGAGCAGTACTTC. The chain uses TRBV21-1 and TRBJ2-7; the table assigns TRBD1, which was not confirmed against the DNA. TRBV21-1 is listed as a pseudogene. The length of the CDR3 is 17 residues.

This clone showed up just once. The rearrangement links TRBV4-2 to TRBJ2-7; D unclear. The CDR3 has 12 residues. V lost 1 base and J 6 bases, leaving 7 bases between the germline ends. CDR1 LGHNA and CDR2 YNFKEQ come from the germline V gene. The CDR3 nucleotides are TGTGCCAGCAGCCAAGTTCTCGGCGAGCAGTACTTC. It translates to CASSQVLGEQYF.

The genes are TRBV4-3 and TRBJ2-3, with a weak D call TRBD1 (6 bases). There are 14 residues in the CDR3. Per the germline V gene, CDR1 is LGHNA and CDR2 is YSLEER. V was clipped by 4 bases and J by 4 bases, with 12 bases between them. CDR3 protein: CASSPGEIADTQYF. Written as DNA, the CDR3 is TGCGCCAGCAGCCCAGGGGAGATTGCAGATACGCAGTATTTT.

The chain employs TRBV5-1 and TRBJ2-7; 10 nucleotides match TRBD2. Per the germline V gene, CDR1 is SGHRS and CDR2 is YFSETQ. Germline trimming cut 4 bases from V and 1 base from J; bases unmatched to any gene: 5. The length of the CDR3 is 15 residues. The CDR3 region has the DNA TGCGCCAGCAGCCCGACTAGCGGGTTTTCCTACGAGCAGTACTTC. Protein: CASSPTSGFSYEQYF.